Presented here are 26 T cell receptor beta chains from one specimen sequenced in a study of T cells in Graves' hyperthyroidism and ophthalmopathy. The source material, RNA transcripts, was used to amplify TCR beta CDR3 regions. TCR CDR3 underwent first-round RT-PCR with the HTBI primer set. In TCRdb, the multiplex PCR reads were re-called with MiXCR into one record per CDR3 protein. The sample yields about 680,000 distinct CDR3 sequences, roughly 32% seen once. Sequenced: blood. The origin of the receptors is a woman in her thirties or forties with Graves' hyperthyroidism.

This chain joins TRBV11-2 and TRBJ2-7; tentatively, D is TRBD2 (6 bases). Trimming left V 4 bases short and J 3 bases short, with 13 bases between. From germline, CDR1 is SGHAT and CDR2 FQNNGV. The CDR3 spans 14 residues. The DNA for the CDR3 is TGTGCCAGCAGCTCGGAGGGAGATGGCTACGAGCAGTACTTC. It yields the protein CASSSEGDGYEQYF.

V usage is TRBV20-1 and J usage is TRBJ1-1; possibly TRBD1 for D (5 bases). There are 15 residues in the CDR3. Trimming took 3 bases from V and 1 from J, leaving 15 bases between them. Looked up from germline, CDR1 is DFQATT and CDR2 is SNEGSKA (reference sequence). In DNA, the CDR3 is TGCAGTGCTAGGCATGGGGGACTGTCGAACACTGAAGCTTTCTTT. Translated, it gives CSARHGGLSNTEAFF.

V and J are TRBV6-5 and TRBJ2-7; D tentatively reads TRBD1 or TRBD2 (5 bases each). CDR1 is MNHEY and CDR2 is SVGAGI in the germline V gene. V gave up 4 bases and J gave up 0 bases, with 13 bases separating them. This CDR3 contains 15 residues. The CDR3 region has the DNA TGTGCCAGCAGTTTCGGGACGGGCCGCTCCTACGAGCAGTACTTC. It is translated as CASSFGTGRSYEQYF.

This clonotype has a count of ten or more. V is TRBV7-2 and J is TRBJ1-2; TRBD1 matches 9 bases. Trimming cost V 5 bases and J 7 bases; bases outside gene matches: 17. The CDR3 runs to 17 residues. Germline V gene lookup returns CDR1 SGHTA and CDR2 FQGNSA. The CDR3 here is CASSPSIDPGQGGGYTF. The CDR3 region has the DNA TGTGCCAGCAGCCCATCAATAGATCCGGGACAGGGAGGTGGCTACACCTTC.

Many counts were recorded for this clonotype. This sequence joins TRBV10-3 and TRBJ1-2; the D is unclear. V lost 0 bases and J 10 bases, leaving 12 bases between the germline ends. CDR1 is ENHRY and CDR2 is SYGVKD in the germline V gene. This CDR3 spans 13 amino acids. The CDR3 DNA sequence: TGTGCCATCAGTGAGTCGTACGGGGATGACTACACCTTC. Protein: CAISESYGDDYTF.

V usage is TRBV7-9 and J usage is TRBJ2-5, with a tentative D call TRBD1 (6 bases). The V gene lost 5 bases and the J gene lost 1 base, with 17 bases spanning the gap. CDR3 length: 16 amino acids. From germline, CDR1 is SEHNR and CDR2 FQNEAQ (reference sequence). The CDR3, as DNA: TGTGCCAGCAGCCGAAGCACAGGGAACTCCCAAGAGACCCAGTACTTC. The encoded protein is CASSRSTGNSQETQYF.

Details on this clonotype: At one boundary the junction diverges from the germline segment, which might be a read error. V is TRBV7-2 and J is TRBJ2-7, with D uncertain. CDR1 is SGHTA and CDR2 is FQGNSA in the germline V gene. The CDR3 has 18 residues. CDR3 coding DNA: TGCGCCAGCAGCCAAGATTTCGAGTTGTGGGCAGTGGAGTACGAGCAGTACTTC. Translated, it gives CASSQDFELWAVEYEQYF.

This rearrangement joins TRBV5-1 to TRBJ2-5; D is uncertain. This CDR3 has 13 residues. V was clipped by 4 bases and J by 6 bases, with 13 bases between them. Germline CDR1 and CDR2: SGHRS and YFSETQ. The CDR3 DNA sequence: TGCGCCAGCAGCACCGGGTTCAGGAAGACCCAGTACTTC. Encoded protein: CASSTGFRKTQYF.

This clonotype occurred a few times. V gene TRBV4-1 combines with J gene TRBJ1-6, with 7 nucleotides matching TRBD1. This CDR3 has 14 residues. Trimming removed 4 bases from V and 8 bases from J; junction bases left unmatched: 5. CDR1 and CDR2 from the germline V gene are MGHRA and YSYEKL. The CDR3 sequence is CASSRRDSYSPLHF. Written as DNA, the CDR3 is TGCGCCAGCAGCCGCCGGGACAGTTATTCACCCCTCCACTTT.

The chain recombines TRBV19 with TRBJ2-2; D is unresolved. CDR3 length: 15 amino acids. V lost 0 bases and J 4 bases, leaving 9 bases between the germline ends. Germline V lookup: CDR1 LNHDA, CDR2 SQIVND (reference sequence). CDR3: CASSIDASGTGELFF. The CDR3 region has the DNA TGTGCCAGTAGTATAGACGCTTCGGGCACCGGGGAGCTGTTTTTT. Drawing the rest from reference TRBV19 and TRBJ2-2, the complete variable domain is DGGITQSPKYLFRKEGQNVTLSCEQNLNHDAMYWYRQDPGQGLRLIYYSQIVNDFQKGDIAEGYSVSREKKESFPLTVTSAQKNPTAFYLCASSIDASGTGELFFGEGSRLTVL.

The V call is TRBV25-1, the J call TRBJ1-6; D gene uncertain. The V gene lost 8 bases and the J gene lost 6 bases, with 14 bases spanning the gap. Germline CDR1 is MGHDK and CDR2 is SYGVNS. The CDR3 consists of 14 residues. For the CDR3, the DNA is TGTGCCAGCTCAGGATCCACCCTTAATTCACCCCTCCACTTT. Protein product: CASSGSTLNSPLHF.

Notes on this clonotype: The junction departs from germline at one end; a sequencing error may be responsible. This CDR3 reads CAISYGSLGYTF. The CDR3 DNA reads TGTGCCATCAGTTACGGCAGTCTTGGCTACACCTTC. The chain employs TRBV6-5 and TRBJ1-2; unclear D gene. Germline CDR1 reads MNHEY; CDR2 reads SVGAGI. This CDR3 comprises 12 residues.

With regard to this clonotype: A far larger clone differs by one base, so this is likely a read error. CDR3 in amino acids: CASSRTGGYGHTF. In nucleotides, the CDR3 is TGTGCCAGCAGTAGGACAGGGGGCTATGGCCACACCTTC. The rearrangement uses TRBV12-3 or TRBV12-4 and TRBJ1-2; 11 positions agree with TRBD1. CDR3 length equals 13 residues.

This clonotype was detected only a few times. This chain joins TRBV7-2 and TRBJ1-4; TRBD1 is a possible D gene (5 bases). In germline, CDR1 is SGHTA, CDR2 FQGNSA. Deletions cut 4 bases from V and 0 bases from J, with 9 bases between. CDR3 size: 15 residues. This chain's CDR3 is CASSSAGSTNEKLFF. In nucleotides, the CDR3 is TGTGCCAGCAGCTCGGCAGGGTCAACTAATGAAAAACTGTTTTTT.

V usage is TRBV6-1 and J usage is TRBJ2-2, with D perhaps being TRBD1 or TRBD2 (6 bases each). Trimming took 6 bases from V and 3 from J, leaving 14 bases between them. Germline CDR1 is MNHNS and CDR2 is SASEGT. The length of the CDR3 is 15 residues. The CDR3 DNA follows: TGTGCCAGCAGGAGAGGGGGGTGGGACACCGGGGAGCTGTTTTTT. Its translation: CASRRGGWDTGELFF.

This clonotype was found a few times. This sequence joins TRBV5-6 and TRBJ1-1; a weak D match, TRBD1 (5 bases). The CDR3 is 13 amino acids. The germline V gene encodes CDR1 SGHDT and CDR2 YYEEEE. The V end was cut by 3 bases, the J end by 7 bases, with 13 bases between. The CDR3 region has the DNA TGTGCCAGCAGCTACAGGAGAATTGGTGAAGCTTTCTTT. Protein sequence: CASSYRRIGEAFF.

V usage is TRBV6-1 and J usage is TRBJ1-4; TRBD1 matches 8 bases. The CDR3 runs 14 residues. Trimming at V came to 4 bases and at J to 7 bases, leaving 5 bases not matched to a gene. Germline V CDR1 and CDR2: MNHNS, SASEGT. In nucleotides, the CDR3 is TGTGCCAGCAGTGCGACAGGGGCCGCTGAAAAACTGTTTTTT. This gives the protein CASSATGAAEKLFF.

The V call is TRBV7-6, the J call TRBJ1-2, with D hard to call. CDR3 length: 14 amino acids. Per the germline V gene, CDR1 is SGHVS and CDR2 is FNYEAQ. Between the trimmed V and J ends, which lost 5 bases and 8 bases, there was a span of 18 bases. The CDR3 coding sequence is TGTGCCAGCAGCCAAGAGCCGGGCGGAGAGGGCTACACCTTC. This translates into CASSQEPGGEGYTF.

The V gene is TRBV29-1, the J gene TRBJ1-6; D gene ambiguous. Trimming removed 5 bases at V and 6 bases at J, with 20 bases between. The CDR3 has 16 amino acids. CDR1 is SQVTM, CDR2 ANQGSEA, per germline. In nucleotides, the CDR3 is TGCAGCGTTCCTAGAAGGGCGCACCTCTCTAATTCACCCCTCCACTTT. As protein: CSVPRRAHLSNSPLHF.

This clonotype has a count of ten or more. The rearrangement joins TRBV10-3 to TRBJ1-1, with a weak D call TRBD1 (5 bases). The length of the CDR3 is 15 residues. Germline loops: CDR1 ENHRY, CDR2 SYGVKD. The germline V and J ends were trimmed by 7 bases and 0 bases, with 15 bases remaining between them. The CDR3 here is CAINRQGTLNTEAFF. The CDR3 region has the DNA TGTGCCATCAATCGTCAGGGTACACTGAACACTGAAGCTTTCTTT.

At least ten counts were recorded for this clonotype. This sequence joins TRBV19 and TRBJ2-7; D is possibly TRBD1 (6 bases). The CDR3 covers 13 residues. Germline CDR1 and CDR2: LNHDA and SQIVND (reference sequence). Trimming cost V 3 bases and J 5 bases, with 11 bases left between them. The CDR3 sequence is CASSIYRDNEQYF. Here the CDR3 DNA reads TGTGCCAGTAGTATTTACAGGGACAACGAGCAGTACTTC.

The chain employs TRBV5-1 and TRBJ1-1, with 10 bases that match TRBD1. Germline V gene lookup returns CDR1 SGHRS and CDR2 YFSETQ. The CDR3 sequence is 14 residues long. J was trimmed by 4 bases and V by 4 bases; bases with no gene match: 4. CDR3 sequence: CASSQTGGITEAFF. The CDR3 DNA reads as TGCGCCAGCAGCCAGACAGGGGGCATCACTGAAGCTTTCTTT.

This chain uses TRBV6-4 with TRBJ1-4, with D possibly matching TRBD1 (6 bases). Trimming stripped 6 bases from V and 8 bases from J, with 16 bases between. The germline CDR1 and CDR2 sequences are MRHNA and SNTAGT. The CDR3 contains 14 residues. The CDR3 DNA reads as TGTGCCAGCAGAGATCGGGGACATCAAGAAAAACTGTTTTTT. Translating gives CASRDRGHQEKLFF.

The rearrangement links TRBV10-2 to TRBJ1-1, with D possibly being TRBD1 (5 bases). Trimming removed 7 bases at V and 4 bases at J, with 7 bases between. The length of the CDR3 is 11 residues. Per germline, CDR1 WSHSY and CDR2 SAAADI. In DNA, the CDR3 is TGCGCCAGCACCAGGGTCACTGAAGCTTTCTTT. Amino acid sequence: CASTRVTEAFF.

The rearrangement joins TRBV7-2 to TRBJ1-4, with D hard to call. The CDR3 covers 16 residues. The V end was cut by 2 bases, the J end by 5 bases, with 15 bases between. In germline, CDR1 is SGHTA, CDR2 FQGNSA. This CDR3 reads CASSLPTSLGNEKLFF. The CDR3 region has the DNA TGTGCCAGCAGCTTACCGACCTCTCTAGGAAATGAAAAACTGTTTTTT.

CDR3 residues: CASSGGTGIRTQYF. In DNA form, the CDR3 reads TGCGCCAGCAGCGGTGGGACGGGGATTCGTACGCAGTATTTT. The V and J genes are TRBV5-1 and TRBJ2-3, with D perhaps TRBD1 or TRBD2 (5 bases each). V was shortened by 4 bases and J by 8 bases, with 17 bases between the two germline ends. Germline CDR1 is SGHRS and CDR2 is YFSETQ. The CDR3 is 14 amino acids.